This T cell receptor beta chain is from a study of Ad26.COV2.S vaccination and SARS-CoV-2 variants. On the study more broadly: Ad26.COV2.S given intramuscularly, once or twice 56 days apart.

Germline V lookup: CDR1 ENHRY, CDR2 SYGVKD. Between the trimmed V and J ends, which lost 6 bases and 1 base, there was a span of 12 bases. This CDR3 is built from 14 residues. Study results and caveats: Post-vaccination spike-specific CD8+ and CD4+ T cell responses reportedly had substantial breadth. Breadth of non-spike TCRs did not differ between vaccinees and placebo recipients.

The treatment: roughly 19 received Ad26.COV2.S at low or high dose, single or two shots; several received placebo; per-sample allocation not given. Sample collection was performed on day 63 after the first vaccine or placebo injection. Recruitment in Boston yielded a donor of adult age, 18-55 years. The assay was immunoSEQ multiplex PCR, and TCRdb's table has in-frame clones only and misses some. The sample holds hundreds of thousands of clones, more than 80% seen once. On this clone itself: Antigen: not known.

This material consisted of peripheral blood, taken in a trial of Ad26.COV2.S vaccine versus placebo. The sequence was collected from a person between 18 and 65 years old who received the Ad26.COV2.S COVID-19 vaccine or a placebo. The V and J genes are TRBV10-3 and TRBJ2-5; possibly TRBD2 for D (5 bases). This chain's CDR3 is CAISLLGGQETQYF. CDR3 DNA sequence: TGTGCCATCAGCCTACTAGGCGGCCAAGAGACCCAGTACTTC.